This TCR beta chain originates from a study of brain T cells in children with intractable seizures. General study results and limits: Clones missing pre-surgery may reflect undersampling of that blood sample.

Germline V CDR1 and CDR2: LNHDA, SQIVND (reference sequence). Trimming removed 3 bases from V and 2 bases from J, with 11 bases in between. The CDR3 totals 16 residues. Surgery cases with the highest brain T cell transcript signatures were chosen for sequencing. Before surgery, patients took at least one anti-epileptic drug. Concerning this clone: What it binds is unknown.

Libraries were prepared by immunoSEQ multiplex PCR; TCRdb keeps only in-frame clonotypes and omits some of them. The sample records some 76,000 clones, roughly 91% being singletons. This specimen consisted of peripheral blood, obtained at surgery. The receptor was isolated from a boy younger than two with tuberous sclerosis and intractable seizures. The chain combines TRBV19 with TRBJ2-6, with D perhaps being TRBD1 or TRBD2 (6 bases each). CDR3 protein: CASSITGGAGANVLTF. The DNA of the CDR3 is TGTGCCAGTAGTATTACCGGGGGCGCTGGGGCCAACGTCCTGACTTTC.